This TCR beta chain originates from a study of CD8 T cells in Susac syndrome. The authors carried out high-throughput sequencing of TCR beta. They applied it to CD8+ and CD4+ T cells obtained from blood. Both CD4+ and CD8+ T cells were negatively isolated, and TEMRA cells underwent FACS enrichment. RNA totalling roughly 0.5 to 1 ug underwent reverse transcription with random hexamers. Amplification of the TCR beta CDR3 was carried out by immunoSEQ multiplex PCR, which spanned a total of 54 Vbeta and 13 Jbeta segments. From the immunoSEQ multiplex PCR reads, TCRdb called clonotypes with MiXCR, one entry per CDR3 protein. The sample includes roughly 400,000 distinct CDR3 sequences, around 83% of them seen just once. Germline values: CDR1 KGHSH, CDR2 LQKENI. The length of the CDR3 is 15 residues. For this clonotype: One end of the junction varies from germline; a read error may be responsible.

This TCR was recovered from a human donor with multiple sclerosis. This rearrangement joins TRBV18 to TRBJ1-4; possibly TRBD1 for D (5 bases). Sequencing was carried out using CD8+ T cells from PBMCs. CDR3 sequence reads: CASSSPGITNEKLFF. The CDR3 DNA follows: TGTGCCAGCTCATCACCAGGGATTACTAATGAAAAACTGTTTTTT.